Described below is a single T cell receptor (beta chain) sequence and its context. Germline-derived CDR1 and CDR2 are LGHNA and YSLEER. V dropped 0 bases and J dropped 0 bases, with 9 bases sitting between them. The CDR3 spans 16 residues. Under the authors' procedure: Reference gene primer amplification gave estimated nucleated cell counts. Data came from immunoSEQ multiplex PCR; TCRdb stores just in-frame clones and leaves some out. From that table come the V and J calls and clone size; the DNA was used to work out D and trimming. The data hold about 220,000 clones, with 65% to 90% observed a single time. The sample belongs to a study of blood T cell repertoires in COVID-19. Turning to the study itself: Both acute and convalescent COVID-19 samples were obtained from the United States, Italy and Spain. PBMCs, B-cell-depleted T cells, or T cells provided the cDNA or gDNA that made up the material.

This chain uses TRBV4-3 with TRBJ1-3, with unresolved D. What was sequenced was peripheral blood. The receptor was derived from a woman between 65 and 79 years old with acute or convalescent COVID-19. As DNA, the CDR3 is TGCGCCAGCAGCCAAGATGGGAGGAGCTCTGGAAACACCATATATTTT. It specifies CASSQDGRSSGNTIYF.